The following is a T cell receptor beta chain sequence with its context. Its target is not known. This sample was taken from a study of OX40 agonist ivuxolimab in advanced cancers. Study at large: Cancers in dose escalation were hepatocellular, melanoma, renal cell and head and neck.

Only in-frame clones appear in the TCRdb table, and some are missing; sequencing was by immunoSEQ multiplex PCR. The sample records tens of thousands of clones, roughly 91% being singletons. Germline CDR1 is ENHRY and CDR2 is SYGVKD. This CDR3 is 16 amino acids long. Trimming removed 2 bases from V and 3 bases from J; junction bases left unmatched: 8. Overall study findings and caveats: There were also nonresponders showing low normalized T-cell clonal expansion. The expanded peripheral T cells' antigen specificity was not determined. On average, CD8+ T cells showed a greater number of expanded clones than CD4+.

Sequenced here: CD4+ or CD8+ T cells sorted from blood, sampled in a trial of the OX40 agonist ivuxolimab. The sequence was collected from an adult with an advanced solid tumor such as melanoma, head and neck, liver or kidney cancer. The rearrangement joins TRBV10-3 to TRBJ2-3; 7 bases fit TRBD2. CDR3 loop: CAISEGRGSATDTQYF. The CDR3 region has the DNA TGTGCCATCAGTGAGGGTCGCGGGAGTGCGACAGATACGCAGTATTTT.